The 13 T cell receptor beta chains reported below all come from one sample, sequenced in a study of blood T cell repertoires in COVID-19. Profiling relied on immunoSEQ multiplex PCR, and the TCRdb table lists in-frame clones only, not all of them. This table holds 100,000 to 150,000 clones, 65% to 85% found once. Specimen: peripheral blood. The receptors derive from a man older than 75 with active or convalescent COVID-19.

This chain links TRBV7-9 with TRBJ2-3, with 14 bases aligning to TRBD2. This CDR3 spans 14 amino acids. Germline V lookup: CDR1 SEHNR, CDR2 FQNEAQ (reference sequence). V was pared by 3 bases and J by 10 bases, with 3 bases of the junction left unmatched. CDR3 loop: CASSLRLAGGAQYF. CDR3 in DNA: TGTGCCAGCAGCTTGAGACTAGCGGGGGGGGCGCAGTATTTT.

The CDR3 coding sequence is TGTGCCGGAAGACAGACAACTGCAACTAATGAAAAACTGTTTTTT. Its protein is CAGRQTTATNEKLFF. V and J are TRBV24-1 and TRBJ1-4, with D possibly TRBD1 on 5 matching bases. The length of the CDR3 is 15 residues. Germline V lookup: CDR1 KGHDR, CDR2 SFDVKD. V was shortened by 12 bases and J by 0 bases, with 16 bases between the two germline ends.

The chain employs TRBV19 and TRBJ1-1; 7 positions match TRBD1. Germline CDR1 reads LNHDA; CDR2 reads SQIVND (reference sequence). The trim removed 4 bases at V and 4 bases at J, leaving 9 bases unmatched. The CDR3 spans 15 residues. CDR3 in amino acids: CASSTPDRKGTEAFF. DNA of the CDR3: TGTGCCAGTAGTACCCCGGACAGGAAGGGCACTGAAGCTTTCTTT.

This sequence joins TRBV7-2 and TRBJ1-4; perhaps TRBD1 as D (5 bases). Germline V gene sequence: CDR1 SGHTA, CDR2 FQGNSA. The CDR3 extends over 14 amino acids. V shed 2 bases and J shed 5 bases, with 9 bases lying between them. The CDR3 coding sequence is TGTGCCAGCAGCTTATGGGGGGGGAATGAAAAACTGTTTTTT. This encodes CASSLWGGNEKLFF.

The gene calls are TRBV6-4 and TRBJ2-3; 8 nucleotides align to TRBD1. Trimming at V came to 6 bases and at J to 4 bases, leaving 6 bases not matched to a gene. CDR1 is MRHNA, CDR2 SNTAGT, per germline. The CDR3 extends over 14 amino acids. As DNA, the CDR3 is TGTGCCAGCAGGCGGACAGGGACTTCAGATACGCAGTATTTT. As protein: CASRRTGTSDTQYF.

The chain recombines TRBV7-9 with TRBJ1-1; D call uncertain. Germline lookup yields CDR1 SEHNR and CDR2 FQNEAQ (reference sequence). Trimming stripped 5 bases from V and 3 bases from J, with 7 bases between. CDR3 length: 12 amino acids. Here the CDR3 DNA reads TGTGCCAGCAGCGGCCGGGACACTGAAGCTTTCTTT. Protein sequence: CASSGRDTEAFF.

CDR3 DNA sequence: TGTGCCACCCAAAACAGGGGCTCCGGGGAGCTGTTTTTT. Residues: CATQNRGSGELFF. The chain recombines TRBV19 with TRBJ2-2; 7 nucleotides match TRBD1. V was clipped by 10 bases and J by 6 bases; unmatched bases: 8. This CDR3 comprises 13 residues. Germline CDR1 and CDR2: LNHDA and SQIVND (reference sequence).

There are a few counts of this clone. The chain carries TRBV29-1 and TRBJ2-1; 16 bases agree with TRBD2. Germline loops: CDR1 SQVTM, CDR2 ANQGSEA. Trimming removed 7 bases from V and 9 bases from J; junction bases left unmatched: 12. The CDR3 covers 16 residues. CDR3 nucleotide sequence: TGCAGCGCCAAGGCCGGGACTAGCGGGGGGGTTGGTGAGCAGTTCTTC. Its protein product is CSAKAGTSGGVGEQFF.

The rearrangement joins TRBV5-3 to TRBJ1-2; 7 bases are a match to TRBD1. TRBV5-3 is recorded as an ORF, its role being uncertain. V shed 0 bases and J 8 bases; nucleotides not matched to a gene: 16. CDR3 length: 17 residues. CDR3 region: CARSLESLSRQGGGYTF. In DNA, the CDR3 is TGTGCCAGAAGCTTGGAATCTTTATCCAGACAGGGTGGGGGCTACACCTTC.

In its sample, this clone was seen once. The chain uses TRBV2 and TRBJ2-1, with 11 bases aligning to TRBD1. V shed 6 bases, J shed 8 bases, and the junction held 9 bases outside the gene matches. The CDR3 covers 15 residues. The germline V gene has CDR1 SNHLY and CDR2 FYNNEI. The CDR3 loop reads CASRLLGQGEYEQFF. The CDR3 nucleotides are TGTGCCAGCAGGCTATTGGGACAGGGGGAGTATGAGCAGTTCTTC.

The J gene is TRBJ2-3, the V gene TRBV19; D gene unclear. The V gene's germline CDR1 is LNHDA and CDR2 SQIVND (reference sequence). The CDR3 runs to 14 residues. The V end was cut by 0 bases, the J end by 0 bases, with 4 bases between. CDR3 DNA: TGTGCCAGTAGTATAGACAGTAGCACAGATACGCAGTATTTT. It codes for CASSIDSSTDTQYF.

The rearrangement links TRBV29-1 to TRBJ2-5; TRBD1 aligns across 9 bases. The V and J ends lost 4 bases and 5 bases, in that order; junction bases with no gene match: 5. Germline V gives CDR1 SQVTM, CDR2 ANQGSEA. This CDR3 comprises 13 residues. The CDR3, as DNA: TGCAGCGTTGTCACAGGGGGCCTGGAGACCCAGTACTTC. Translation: CSVVTGGLETQYF.

In DNA form, the CDR3 reads TGTGCCAGCAGCGCTTCCCTAGCGGGAGATACGCAGTATTTT. Encoded protein: CASSASLAGDTQYF. The rearrangement links TRBV7-3 to TRBJ2-3; 8 bases agree with TRBD2. The germline V gene encodes CDR1 SGHTA and CDR2 FQGTGA. V was clipped by 5 bases and J by 5 bases; unmatched bases: 6. The CDR3 is made up of 14 amino acids.